This entry lists 6 T cell receptor beta chains sequenced from one sample in a study of shared clonotypes between healthy human individuals. Assay used: immunoSEQ multiplex PCR; TCRdb lists only in-frame clones, some missing. The table records roughly 2.5 million clones, around 90% of them present only once. The material sequenced was naive CD4+ T cells sorted from blood. Subset denoted: CD45RA+ positively selected. The receptors come from a man aged 18 to 29 in good health.

The V and J genes are TRBV7-9 and TRBJ2-3; D gene unclear. The CDR3 runs to 15 residues. Germline values: CDR1 SEHNR, CDR2 FQNEAQ (reference sequence). The V and J ends lost 3 bases and 2 bases respectively, with 12 bases between them. The DNA of the CDR3 is TGTGCCAGCAGCTTTATAGTGGGCTTCACAGATACGCAGTATTTT. Translation gives CASSFIVGFTDTQYF. Variable domain in full (rest from reference TRBV7-9 and TRBJ2-3): DTGVSQNPRHKITKRGQNVTFRCDPISEHNRLYWYRQTLGQGPEFLTYFQNEAQLEKSRLLSDRFSAERPKGSFSTLEIQRTEQGDSAMYLCASSFIVGFTDTQYFGPGTRLTVL.

Concerning this clone: The same CDR3 also results from other DNA sequences found in this sample. The J gene is TRBJ2-5, the V gene TRBV6-5; 12 bases line up with TRBD2. V shed 5 bases and J 5 bases; nucleotides not matched to a gene: 0. The CDR3 loop spans 13 amino acids. Per germline, CDR1 MNHEY and CDR2 SVGAGI. Here the CDR3 reads CASSTSGGETQYF. CDR3 in DNA: TGTGCCAGCAGTACTAGCGGGGGGGAGACCCAGTACTTC.

This chain joins TRBV10-3 and TRBJ1-2; TRBD1 is a possible D gene (6 bases). Germline V gene lookup returns CDR1 ENHRY and CDR2 SYGVKD. There are 19 residues in the CDR3. V shed 6 bases and J shed 2 bases, with 28 bases lying between them. The CDR3 nucleotides are TGTGCCATCAGCCCTGTGAGGCCCGACAGGACCCCTCCAAACTATGGCTACACCTTC. Translating it yields CAISPVRPDRTPPNYGYTF.

This chain links TRBV5-6 with TRBJ1-2; a weak D match, TRBD1 (6 bases). Trimming removed 4 bases at V and 1 base at J, with 20 bases between. There are 17 residues in the CDR3. Germline V gives CDR1 SGHDT, CDR2 YYEEEE. CDR3 sequence reads: CASSPLKEDRRNYGYTF. CDR3 nucleotide sequence: TGTGCCAGCAGCCCACTTAAAGAGGACAGACGTAACTATGGCTACACCTTC.

CDR3 protein: CASSQQGIRTGELFF. The CDR3 region has the DNA TGTGCCAGCAGCCAACAGGGGATACGGACCGGGGAGCTGTTTTTT. J is TRBJ2-2 and V is TRBV7-9; 7 bases match TRBD1. Trimming took 5 bases from V and 5 from J; bases not matched to a gene: 8. The germline CDR1 and CDR2 sequences are SEHNR and FQNEAQ (reference sequence). The CDR3 is 15 amino acids.

J is TRBJ2-7 and V is TRBV19, with D possibly matching TRBD1 (6 bases). V was cut by 5 bases and J by 3 bases, with 20 bases left in between. The CDR3 loop spans 16 amino acids. CDR1 is LNHDA and CDR2 is SQIVND in the germline V gene (reference sequence). CDR3: CASSLKPGHPIYEQYF. DNA for the CDR3: TGTGCCAGTAGTCTTAAACCGGGACACCCTATCTACGAGCAGTACTTC.